A single sample gave rise to the 20 T cell receptor beta chains below, sequenced in a study of cytomegalovirus exposure and HLA in healthy donors. The PCR ran on 60 Vbeta and 13 Jbeta primers. Data came from immunoSEQ multiplex PCR; TCRdb stores just in-frame clones and leaves some out. The sample consists of about 38,000 clones, roughly 88% of them appearing once. Sequences were obtained from PBMCs. These TCRs come from a woman aged 40 to 49 in good health and CMV-seropositive.

The chain employs TRBV4-3 and TRBJ2-5, with a possible D match to TRBD1 (5 bases). Between the trimmed V and J ends, which lost 0 bases and 4 bases, there was a span of 12 bases. CDR1 LGHNA and CDR2 YSLEER come from the germline V gene. The CDR3 spans 15 residues. CDR3 nucleotide sequence: TGCGCCAGCAGCCAAGATAAGGGTCAGGGAGAGACCCAGTACTTC. As protein: CASSQDKGQGETQYF.

The sample holds one count of this clone. The chain employs TRBV7-9 and TRBJ1-3; 8 nucleotides agree with TRBD1. Per the germline V gene, CDR1 is SEHNR and CDR2 is FQNEAQ (reference sequence). The CDR3 is made up of 17 amino acids. V shed 5 bases and J 4 bases; nucleotides not matched to a gene: 13. As DNA, the CDR3 is TGTGCCAGCAGCCCGGGTTTGGCAGGGGGCGCCGGAAACACCATATATTTT. Translation gives CASSPGLAGGAGNTIYF.

The J gene is TRBJ1-2, the V gene TRBV28; TRBD1 is a possible D gene (6 bases). V gave up 6 bases and J gave up 4 bases, with 21 bases separating them. This CDR3 contains 16 residues. Germline-derived CDR1 and CDR2 are MDHEN and SYDVKM. DNA of the CDR3: TGTGCCAGCAGCTCCCCCTCGGACAGTGGGGCCTATGGCTACACCTTC. Translated, it gives CASSSPSDSGAYGYTF.

V is TRBV10-2 and J is TRBJ2-5, with TRBD2 identical over 9 bases. The better agreement between TRBJ2-7 and the DNA end casts doubt on the J call. The CDR3 runs to 15 residues. Germline V gives CDR1 WSHSY, CDR2 SAAADI. The DNA for the CDR3 is TGCGCCAGTAAAAGCGGGGGGCCGTCCTCCTACGAGCAGTACTTC. Its protein product is CASKSGGPSSYEQYF.

V usage is TRBV2 and J usage is TRBJ1-5; D may be TRBD1 (6 bases). There are 15 residues in the CDR3. The germline V gene has CDR1 SNHLY and CDR2 FYNNEI. V was clipped by 5 bases and J by 5 bases, with 16 bases between them. The CDR3 bases are TGTGCCAGCAGTAGACAGGCCTTGAGGGATCAGCCCCAGCATTTT. It codes for CASSRQALRDQPQHF.

The chain recombines TRBV28 with TRBJ1-4; D gene uncertain. This CDR3 contains 12 residues. The germline gives CDR1 MDHEN, CDR2 SYDVKM. Trimming removed 7 bases at V and 7 bases at J, with 10 bases between. Here the CDR3 DNA reads TGTGCCAGCACCCTTAGAGGTGAAAAACTGTTTTTT. Translated, it gives CASTLRGEKLFF.

Sample share makes this clone medium-sized (0.01 to 0.1%). V and J are TRBV5-6 and TRBJ2-3; the match to TRBD1 covers 7 bases. V lost 3 bases and J lost 0; bases outside the gene matches: 7. The CDR3 has 16 amino acids. Germline-derived CDR1 and CDR2 are SGHDT and YYEEEE. The CDR3 nucleotides read TGTGCCAGCAGCTCCTACAGGGGCCCTAGCACAGATACGCAGTATTTT. As protein: CASSSYRGPSTDTQYF.

The chain recombines TRBV7-8 with TRBJ1-3; the D is unclear. Germline-derived CDR1 and CDR2 are SGHVS and FQNEAQ. V gave up 7 bases and J gave up 4 bases, with 20 bases separating them. The CDR3 is made up of 16 amino acids. CDR3: CASNPAPGSHGNTIYF. CDR3 coding DNA: TGTGCCAGCAACCCCGCGCCGGGATCCCACGGAAACACCATATATTTT.

This chain connects TRBV18 to TRBJ2-1; TRBD1 matches 7 bases. CDR1 and CDR2 (germline): KGHSH, LQKENI. The CDR3 runs 18 residues. V trimming: 3 bases; J trimming: 2 bases; junction bases outside the gene matches: 13. The CDR3 loop is CASSPPITRQGPYNEQFF. CDR3 nucleotides: TGTGCCAGCTCACCCCCCATTACCCGACAGGGCCCCTACAATGAGCAGTTCTTC.

The chain carries TRBV7-8 and TRBJ2-2, with a possible D match to TRBD2 (5 bases). Trimming took off 1 base at V and 4 bases at J, with 16 bases between the two ends. This CDR3 has 17 amino acids. Germline V lookup: CDR1 SGHVS, CDR2 FQNEAQ. CDR3 in amino acids: CASSLVMGLGSTGELFF. The CDR3 DNA reads TGTGCCAGCAGCTTAGTTATGGGGTTAGGGAGCACCGGGGAGCTGTTTTTT.

This chain links TRBV6-1 with TRBJ1-3; 7 bases align to TRBD1. J gave up 3 bases and V 7 bases, and 6 bases lay outside the gene matches. Looked up from germline, CDR1 is MNHNS and CDR2 is SASEGT. The CDR3 runs to 14 residues. CDR3 sequence: CASNKNRGGNTIYF. Written as DNA, the CDR3 is TGTGCCAGCAATAAGAACAGGGGTGGAAACACCATATATTTT.

V gene TRBV28 combines with J gene TRBJ1-5; 9 bases are shared with TRBD1. Looked up from germline, CDR1 is MDHEN and CDR2 is SYDVKM. CDR3 length: 17 amino acids. V dropped 5 bases and J dropped 2; count of bases not matched to a gene: 10. CDR3 sequence: CASSLTPYRGRNQPQHF. The CDR3 region has the DNA TGTGCCAGCAGTCTGACGCCTTACAGGGGGCGCAATCAGCCCCAGCATTTT.

The chain links TRBV28 to TRBJ2-6; D gene ambiguous. Germline CDR1 and CDR2: MDHEN and SYDVKM. The V and J ends lost 6 bases and 5 bases respectively, with 11 bases between them. The CDR3 has 14 amino acids. CDR3 bases: TGTGCCAGCAGCCGGCACAGTAGGGCCAACGTCCTGACTTTC. Translation: CASSRHSRANVLTF. Combining the CDR3 with reference TRBV28 and TRBJ2-6 gives the whole variable domain DVKVTQSSRYLVKRTGEKVFLECVQDMDHENMFWYRQDPGLGLRLIYFSYDVKMKEKGDIPEGYSVSREKKERFSLILESASTNQTSMYLCASSRHSRANVLTFGAGSRLTVL.

The chain is built from TRBV4-3 and TRBJ2-5, with 15 positions matching TRBD2. The CDR3 contains 17 residues. V was clipped by 2 bases and J by 7 bases; unmatched bases: 8. CDR1 is LGHNA, CDR2 YSLEER, per germline. CDR3 loop: CASSQTRTSGGARTQYF. CDR3 nucleotides: TGCGCCAGCAGCCAAACCCGGACTAGCGGGGGGGCCCGGACCCAGTACTTC.

V is TRBV6-5 and J is TRBJ1-1; D unresolved. The CDR3 length is 12 residues. Germline V gene data show CDR1 as MNHEY and CDR2 as SVGAGI. V was shortened by 5 bases and J by 7 bases, with 11 bases between the two germline ends. CDR3 amino acids: CASSESEDEAFF. CDR3 DNA sequence: TGTGCCAGCAGTGAGTCCGAGGATGAAGCTTTCTTT.

The chain recombines TRBV25-1 with TRBJ2-2, with TRBD2 matching 8 bases. CDR3 length: 15 residues. V was clipped by 10 bases and J by 7 bases; unmatched bases: 14. Per germline, CDR1 MGHDK and CDR2 SYGVNS. This chain's CDR3 is CATKGGSGVLGELFF. The CDR3 DNA is TGTGCCACCAAGGGGGGTAGCGGGGTGCTCGGGGAGCTGTTTTTT.

The J gene is TRBJ2-5, the V gene TRBV7-2; TRBD2 matches at 8 bases. TRBJ2-7 explains the end of the DNA better; the J call may be wrong. Germline V lookup: CDR1 SGHTA, CDR2 FQGNSA. This CDR3 has 15 residues. CDR3 region: CASSLSGGSAYEQYF. In DNA, the CDR3 is TGTGCCAGCAGCTTGAGCGGGGGCAGCGCCTACGAGCAGTACTTC.

The V gene is TRBV12-5, the J gene TRBJ2-1; the match to TRBD1 covers 10 bases. This CDR3 spans 15 amino acids. Germline trimming cut 6 bases from V and 7 bases from J; bases unmatched to any gene: 9. Germline CDR1 is LGHNT and CDR2 is FRNRAP. The CDR3 reads CASGPDRGRWNEQFF. The CDR3 DNA reads TGTGCTAGTGGACCCGACAGGGGGCGGTGGAATGAGCAGTTCTTC.

V gene TRBV2 combines with J gene TRBJ1-5, with D unclear. There are 15 residues in the CDR3. V was pared by 3 bases and J by 2 bases, with 11 bases between. Germline V lookup: CDR1 SNHLY, CDR2 FYNNEI. CDR3 nucleotides: TGTGCCAGCAGTGAGGTCTTTAGCGGCAATCAGCCCCAGCATTTT. Translated: CASSEVFSGNQPQHF.

The chain has TRBV10-1 and TRBJ2-1; perhaps TRBD1 as D (6 bases). The CDR3 runs 14 residues. V dropped 8 bases and J dropped 3 bases, with 14 bases sitting between them. In germline, CDR1 is WNHNN, CDR2 SYGVQD (reference sequence). CDR3: CASASGALYNEQFF. The CDR3 DNA sequence: TGCGCCAGCGCCTCAGGGGCCCTCTACAATGAGCAGTTCTTC.